This TCR beta chain was documented in a study of blood T cell repertoires in COVID-19. As for the study in general: Samples representing acute and convalescent COVID-19 were sourced from the United States, Italy and Spain. The cDNA or gDNA used as material had been derived from T cells, B-cell-depleted T cells, or PBMCs.

In the authors' workflow: Amplification from reference gene primers served as the basis for estimated nucleated cell counts. Using immunoSEQ multiplex PCR, the repertoire was profiled, and TCRdb retains in-frame clones only, with some absent. D and trimming come from the DNA, and the V and J calls and clone size come from that table. The sample consists of 150,000 to 200,000 clones, approximately 86% of them appearing once. Sample: peripheral blood. This sequence originates from a woman aged 45-65 years with acute or convalescent COVID-19.

The CDR3 here is CAWSLGRGYGYTF. For the CDR3, the DNA is TGTGCCTGGAGTCTGGGAAGGGGGTATGGCTACACCTTC. The rearrangement uses TRBV30 and TRBJ1-2; possible D gene TRBD1, 6 bases. The V end lost 2 bases, the J end lost 5 bases, and 12 bases lay between the germline ends. This CDR3 is built from 13 residues. Germline V gene data show CDR1 as GTSNPN and CDR2 as SVGIG (reference sequence).